This is a list of T cell receptor beta chains from one sample in a study of identical twins. TCRdb reanalysed the 5' RACE reads using MiXCR and keeps one entry per CDR3 protein. The sample holds approximately 680,000 distinct CDR3 sequences, 7.1% seen once. This sample also appeared in a second study, on yellow fever vaccine responses in identical twins.

Sequences were obtained from PBMCs. These receptors all stem from a woman in her late teens or twenties in good health. Both conserved end residues are part of each CDR3. The order of the fields is D gene, V gene, clone size, J gene, CDR3 DNA, CDR3 protein. D genes are given only for firm matches. Clone size is stated in some rows and not others, as once, few, many or a class when expanded.

NA	TRBV12-3/TRBV12-4	many	TRBJ1-1	TGTGCCAGCAGTTTAGCGCTCAGGACGAACACTGAAGCTTTCTTT	CASSLALRTNTEAFF
NA	TRBV7-3	NA	TRBJ1-2	TGTGCCAGCAGCTTAACCCGGGGCGGGCCAAGACCCACCTTC	CASSLTRGGPRPTF
TRBD1	TRBV12-3/TRBV12-4	many	TRBJ1-1	TGTGCCAGCAACCCGGACAGGATAAACACTGAAGCTTTCTTT	CASNPDRINTEAFF
TRBD2	TRBV11-2	few	TRBJ2-1	TGTGCCAGCAGCCCACGCGGCCCTACTAGCGGGAGGATGAATGAGCAGTTCTTC	CASSPRGPTSGRMNEQFF
NA	TRBV20-1	NA	TRBJ1-1	TGCAGTGCTCCCAAAGCCCCTGGGGTAATGAACACTGAAGCTTTCTTT	CSAPKAPGVMNTEAFF
NA	TRBV27	NA	TRBJ1-1	TGTGCCAGCAGTCCCAACAGACAGCTTGAAGCTTTCTTT	CASSPNRQLEAFF
TRBD2	TRBV20-1	NA	TRBJ2-3	TGCAGTGCTAGACGACTAGCGGGAACCGCGCCTAGAGATACGCAGTATTTT	CSARRLAGTAPRDTQYF
TRBD2	TRBV12-3/TRBV12-4	NA	TRBJ2-1	TGTGCCAGCAGTCCTGATAGCGGGAGACCCTACAATGAGCAGTTCTTC	CASSPDSGRPYNEQFF
NA	TRBV20-1	NA	TRBJ2-5	TGCAGTGCTTCCCCCCTAGCCTCCGGGATGGAGACCCAGTACTTC	CSASPLASGMETQYF
NA	TRBV7-3	few	TRBJ2-1	TGTGCCAGCAGCTTAGACTGGGGCGATGAGCAGTTCTTC	CASSLDWGDEQFF
TRBD1	TRBV20-1	many	TRBJ1-1	TGCAGTGCTAGGGGACAGCTGAACACTGAAGCTTTCTTT	CSARGQLNTEAFF
NA	TRBV2	few	TRBJ1-2	TGTGCCAGCAGTGATTTCCCTGACAGGCTAAGCCTCTATGGCTACACCTTC	CASSDFPDRLSLYGYTF
NA	TRBV5-1	many	TRBJ2-3	TGCGCCAGCAGCTTGGTAGGCGCAGATACGCAGTATTTT	CASSLVGADTQYF
NA	TRBV28	many	TRBJ1-1	TGTGCCAGCACCAACAGGGCCACTGAAGCTTTCTTT	CASTNRATEAFF
NA	TRBV27	NA	TRBJ2-7	TGTGCCAGCAGCTATCCGGGAAACTACGAGCAGTACTTC	CASSYPGNYEQYF
TRBD2	TRBV5-1	few	TRBJ2-5	TGCGCCAGCAGCTCTGTGGGGATGCGGGAGGCCCAGTACTTC	CASSSVGMREAQYF
NA	TRBV29-1	NA	TRBJ2-4	TGCAGCGTTGGGGTGCACGAGGGGAGGGCCAAAAACATTCAGTACTTC	CSVGVHEGRAKNIQYF
NA	TRBV29-1	NA	TRBJ2-6	TGCAGCGTTGTACAGGGTAACTCTGGGGCCAACGTCCTGACTTTC	CSVVQGNSGANVLTF
NA	TRBV10-3	many	TRBJ2-7	TGTGCCATCAGCGGAAGTCCGGGGCGCGAGCAGTACTTC	CAISGSPGREQYF
NA	TRBV3-1	many	TRBJ1-4	TGTGCCAGCAGCCAGGGGAGGACTGAAAAACTGTTTTTT	CASSQGRTEKLFF
NA	TRBV10-3	NA	TRBJ2-3	TGTGCCATCAGTGCCGCATCGGGAAAAAGCGCAGATACGCAGTATTTT	CAISAASGKSADTQYF
TRBD2	TRBV5-8	few	TRBJ2-7	TGTGCCAGCAGCTTGGCCGGAGGACTAGCGGTATACGAGCAGTACTTC	CASSLAGGLAVYEQYF
TRBD2	TRBV5-1	few	TRBJ2-2	TGCGCCAGCAGCATGACTAGCGGGAGTGGAGGGACCGCCGGGGAGCTGTTTTTT	CASSMTSGSGGTAGELFF
NA	TRBV28	few	TRBJ2-7	TGTGCCAGCAGTTTATTGGGGGGTCCGAGCTCCTACGAGCAGTACTTC	CASSLLGGPSSYEQYF
TRBD1	TRBV13	NA	TRBJ1-2	TGTGCCAGCAGCACCCGACAGGGAGAGGGTGGCTACACCTTC	CASSTRQGEGGYTF
TRBD1	TRBV3-1	many	TRBJ1-5	TGTGCCAGCAGCCAAGGACAGGGTCAGCCCCAGCATTTT	CASSQGQGQPQHF
TRBD1	TRBV25-1	many	TRBJ2-3	TGTGCCAGCAGTTATCGAGACAGGGGGACAGATACGCAGTATTTT	CASSYRDRGTDTQYF
TRBD2	TRBV11-1	NA	TRBJ2-1	TGTGCCAGCAGCTTAAGTCAATGGTCTAGCGGGATTTCCTACAATGAGCAGTTCTTC	CASSLSQWSSGISYNEQFF
TRBD2	TRBV7-9	few	TRBJ2-1	TGTGCCAGCAGCTTCGGACTAGCGGGAAGCAATGAGCAGTTCTTC	CASSFGLAGSNEQFF
NA	TRBV7-8	few	TRBJ1-1	TGTGCCAGCAGCTTACTCCCCCGGGGTTACACTGAAGCTTTCTTT	CASSLLPRGYTEAFF
NA	TRBV7-9	many	TRBJ1-3	TGTGCCAGCAGCCCGCCGGCAGGACAATCTGGAAACACCATATATTTT	CASSPPAGQSGNTIYF
NA	TRBV7-6	NA	TRBJ2-1	TGTGCCAGCAGCTTAGGTCCCCCCCCCCGGGGCGGTGGACCCCATTACAATGATGAGCAGTTCTTC	CASSLGPPPRGGGPHYNDEQFF
TRBD2	TRBV5-1	many	TRBJ2-1	TGCGCCAGCAGCTACGGGACTAGCGGGGCAAACAATGAGCAGTTCTTC	CASSYGTSGANNEQFF